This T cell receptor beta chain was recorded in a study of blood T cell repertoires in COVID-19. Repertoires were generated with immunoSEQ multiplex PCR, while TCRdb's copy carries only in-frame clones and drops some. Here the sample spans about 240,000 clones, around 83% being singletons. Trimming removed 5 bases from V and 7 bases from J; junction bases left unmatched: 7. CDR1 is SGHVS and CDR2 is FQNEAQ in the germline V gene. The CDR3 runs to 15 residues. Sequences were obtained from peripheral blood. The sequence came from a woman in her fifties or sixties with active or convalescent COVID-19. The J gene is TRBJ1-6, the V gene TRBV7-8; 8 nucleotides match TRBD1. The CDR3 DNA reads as TGTGCCAGCAGCCCACCGACAGGGGTCAATTCACCCCTCCACTTT. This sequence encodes CASSPPTGVNSPLHF.